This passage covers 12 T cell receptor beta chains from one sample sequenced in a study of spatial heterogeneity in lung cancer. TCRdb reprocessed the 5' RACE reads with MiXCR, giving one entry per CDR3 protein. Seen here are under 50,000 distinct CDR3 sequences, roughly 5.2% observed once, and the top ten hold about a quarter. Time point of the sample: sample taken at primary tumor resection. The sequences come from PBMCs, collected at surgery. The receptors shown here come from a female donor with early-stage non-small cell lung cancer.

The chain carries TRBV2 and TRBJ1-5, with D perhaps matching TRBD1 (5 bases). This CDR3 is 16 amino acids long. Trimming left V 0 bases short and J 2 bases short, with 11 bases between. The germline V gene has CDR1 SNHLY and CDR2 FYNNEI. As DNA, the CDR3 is TGTGCCAGCAGTGAAGCGCGACAGTTCGGCAATCAGCCCCAGCATTTT. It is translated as CASSEARQFGNQPQHF.

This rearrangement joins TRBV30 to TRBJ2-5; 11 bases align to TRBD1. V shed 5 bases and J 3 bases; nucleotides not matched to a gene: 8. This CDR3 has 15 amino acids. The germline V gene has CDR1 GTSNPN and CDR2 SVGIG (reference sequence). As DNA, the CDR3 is TGTGCCTGGGCCGGACAGGGGGCGGGAAAAGAGACCCAGTACTTC. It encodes CAWAGQGAGKETQYF.

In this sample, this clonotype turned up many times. CDR3 in DNA: TGTGCCAGCAGTCAAGTCGACAGATTTGAAGCTTTCTTT. Residues: CASSQVDRFEAFF. The rearrangement uses TRBV12-3 or TRBV12-4 and TRBJ1-1, with TRBD1 as a possible D gene (5 bases). CDR3 size: 13 residues. Trimming stripped 5 bases from V and 7 bases from J, with 14 bases between.

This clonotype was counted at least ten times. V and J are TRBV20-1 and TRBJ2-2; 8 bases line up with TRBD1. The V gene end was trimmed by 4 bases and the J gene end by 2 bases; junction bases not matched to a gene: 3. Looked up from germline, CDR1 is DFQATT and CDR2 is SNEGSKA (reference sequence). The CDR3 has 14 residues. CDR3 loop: CSATGQGNTGELFF. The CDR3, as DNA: TGCAGTGCTACCGGACAGGGAAACACCGGGGAGCTGTTTTTT.

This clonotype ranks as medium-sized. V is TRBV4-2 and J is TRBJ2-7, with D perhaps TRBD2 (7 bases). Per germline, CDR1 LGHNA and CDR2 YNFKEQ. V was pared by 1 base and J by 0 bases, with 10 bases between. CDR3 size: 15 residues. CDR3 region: CASSQAGGLSYEQYF. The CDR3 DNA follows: TGTGCCAGCAGCCAAGCGGGGGGCCTCTCCTACGAGCAGTACTTC.

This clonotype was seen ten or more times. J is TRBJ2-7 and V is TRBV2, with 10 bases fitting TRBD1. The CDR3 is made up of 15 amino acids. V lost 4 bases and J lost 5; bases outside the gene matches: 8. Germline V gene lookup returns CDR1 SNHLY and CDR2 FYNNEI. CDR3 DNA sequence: TGTGCCAGCAGTGTGGAGACAGGGGGCATAAACGAGCAGTACTTC. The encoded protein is CASSVETGGINEQYF.

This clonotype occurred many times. CDR3 region: CASSLGMAANTGELFF. CDR3 DNA: TGTGCCAGCAGCTTAGGAATGGCAGCGAACACCGGGGAGCTGTTTTTT. The chain uses TRBV11-1 and TRBJ2-2; D remains unclear. V was cut by 1 base and J by 0 bases, with 9 bases left in between. Germline CDR1 and CDR2: SGHAT and FQDESV (reference sequence). The CDR3 length is 16 residues.

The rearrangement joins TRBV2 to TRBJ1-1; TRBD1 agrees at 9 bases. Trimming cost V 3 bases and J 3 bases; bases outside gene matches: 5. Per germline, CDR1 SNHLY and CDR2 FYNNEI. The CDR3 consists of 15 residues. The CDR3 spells CASSDDRGTDTEAFF. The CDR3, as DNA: TGTGCCAGCAGTGATGACAGGGGGACCGACACTGAAGCTTTCTTT.

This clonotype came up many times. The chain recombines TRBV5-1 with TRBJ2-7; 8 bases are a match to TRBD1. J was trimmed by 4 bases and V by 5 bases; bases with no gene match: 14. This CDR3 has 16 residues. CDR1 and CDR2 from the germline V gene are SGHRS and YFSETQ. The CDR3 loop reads CASRGPGGLKGYEQYF. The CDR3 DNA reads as TGCGCCAGCAGAGGTCCAGGGGGCCTTAAGGGGTACGAGCAGTACTTC.

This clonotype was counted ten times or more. CDR3 bases: TGTGCCACCTCCAGGGACAGCTACGAGCAGTACTTC. Its protein is CATSRDSYEQYF. The chain carries TRBV27 and TRBJ2-7; 7 bases match TRBD1. The trim removed 10 bases at V and 3 bases at J, leaving 6 bases unmatched. The CDR3 is 12 amino acids. The V gene's germline CDR1 is MNHEY and CDR2 SMNVEV (reference sequence).

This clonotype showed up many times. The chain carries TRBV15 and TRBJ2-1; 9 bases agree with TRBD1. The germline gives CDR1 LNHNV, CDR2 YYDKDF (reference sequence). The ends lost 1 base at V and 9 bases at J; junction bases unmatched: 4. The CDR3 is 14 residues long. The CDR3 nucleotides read TGTGCCACCAGCAGAGGGGACAGGGTTCGTGAGCAGTTCTTC. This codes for CATSRGDRVREQFF.

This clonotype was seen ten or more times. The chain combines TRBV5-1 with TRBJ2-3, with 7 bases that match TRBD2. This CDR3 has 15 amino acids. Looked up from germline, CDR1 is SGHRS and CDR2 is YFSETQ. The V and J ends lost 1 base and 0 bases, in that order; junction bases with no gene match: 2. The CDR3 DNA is TGCGCCAGCAGCTTGACTAGCGAGAGCACAGATACGCAGTATTTT. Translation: CASSLTSESTDTQYF.